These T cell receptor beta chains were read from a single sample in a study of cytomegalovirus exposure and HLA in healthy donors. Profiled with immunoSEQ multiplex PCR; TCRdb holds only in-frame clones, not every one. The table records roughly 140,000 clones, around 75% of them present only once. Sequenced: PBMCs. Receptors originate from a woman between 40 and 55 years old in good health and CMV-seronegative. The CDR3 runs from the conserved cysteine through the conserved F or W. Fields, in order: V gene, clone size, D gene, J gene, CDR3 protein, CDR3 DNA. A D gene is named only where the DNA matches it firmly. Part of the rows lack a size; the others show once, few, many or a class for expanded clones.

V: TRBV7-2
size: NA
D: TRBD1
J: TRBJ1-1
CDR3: CASSYSGGTEAFF
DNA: TGTGCCAGCAGCTATTCAGGGGGCACTGAAGCTTTCTTT

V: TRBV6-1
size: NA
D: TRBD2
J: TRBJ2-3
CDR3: CASSEGTGTSGGARTQYF
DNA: TGTGCCAGCAGTGAGGGAACGGGGACTAGCGGGGGGGCACGCACGCAGTATTTT

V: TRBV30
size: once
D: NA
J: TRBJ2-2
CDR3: CAWSYGSGELFF
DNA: TGTGCCTGGAGTTACGGGTCCGGGGAGCTGTTTTTT

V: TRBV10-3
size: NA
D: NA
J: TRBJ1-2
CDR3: CAISGLDGGPYGYTF
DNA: TGTGCCATCAGTGGACTCGACGGGGGTCCGTATGGCTACACCTTC

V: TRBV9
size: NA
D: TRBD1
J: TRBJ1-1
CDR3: CASSGQGASSTEAFF
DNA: TGTGCCAGCAGCGGACAGGGGGCGTCTAGCACTGAAGCTTTCTTT

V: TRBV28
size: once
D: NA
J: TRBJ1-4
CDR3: CASKGQRLEKLFF
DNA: TGTGCCAGCAAAGGACAGAGACTTGAAAAACTGTTTTTT

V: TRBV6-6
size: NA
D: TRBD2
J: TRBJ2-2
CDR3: CASSYPAVSGEELFF
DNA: TGTGCCAGCAGTTACCCTGCAGTTAGCGGGGAGGAGCTGTTTTTT

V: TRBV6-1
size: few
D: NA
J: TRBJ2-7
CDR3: CASSEKQGYEQYF
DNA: TGTGCCAGCAGTGAGAAACAGGGTTACGAGCAGTACTTC

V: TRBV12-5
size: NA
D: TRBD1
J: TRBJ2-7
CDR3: CASGLSGGAGEQYF
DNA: TGTGCTAGTGGTTTGTCAGGGGGCGCGGGGGAGCAGTACTTC

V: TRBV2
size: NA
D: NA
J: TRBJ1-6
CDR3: CASIATTGFGSPLHF
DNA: TGTGCCAGCATTGCTACTACAGGGTTTGGTTCACCCCTCCACTTT

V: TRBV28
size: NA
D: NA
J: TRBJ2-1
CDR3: CASSLPLRQGGTWTNEQFF
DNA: TGTGCCAGCAGTTTACCCCTCCGGCAGGGAGGCACATGGACCAATGAGCAGTTCTTC

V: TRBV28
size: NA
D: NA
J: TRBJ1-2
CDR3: CASNSPGGPNYGYTF
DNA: TGTGCCAGCAACTCCCCTGGGGGCCCTAACTATGGCTACACCTTC

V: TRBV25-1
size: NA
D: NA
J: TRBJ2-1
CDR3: CASSDPRDSYNEQFF
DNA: TGTGCCAGCAGTGACCCCCGGGACTCCTACAATGAGCAGTTCTTC

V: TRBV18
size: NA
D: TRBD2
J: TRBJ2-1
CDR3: CASSPRWTSRNEQFF
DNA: TGTGCCAGCTCACCTCGATGGACTAGCCGCAATGAGCAGTTCTTC

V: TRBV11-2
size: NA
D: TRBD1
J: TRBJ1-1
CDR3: CASSSGTAAEAFF
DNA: TGTGCCAGCAGCTCCGGGACAGCGGCTGAAGCTTTCTTT

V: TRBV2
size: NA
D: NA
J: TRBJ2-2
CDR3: CASTPDWNTGELFF
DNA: TGTGCCAGCACTCCCGACTGGAACACCGGGGAGCTGTTTTTT

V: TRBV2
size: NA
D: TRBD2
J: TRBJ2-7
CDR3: CASTTSVSYEQYF
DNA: TGTGCCAGCACAACTAGCGTCTCCTACGAGCAGTACTTC

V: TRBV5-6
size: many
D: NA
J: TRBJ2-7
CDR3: CASSLAGRYYEQYF
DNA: TGTGCCAGCAGCTTGGCCGGCAGGTACTACGAGCAGTACTTC

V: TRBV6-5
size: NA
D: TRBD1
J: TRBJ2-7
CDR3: CASSSLWDRGREQYF
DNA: TGTGCCAGCAGTTCTTTATGGGACAGGGGGCGCGAGCAGTACTTC

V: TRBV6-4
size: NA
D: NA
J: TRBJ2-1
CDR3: CASSERRGEGNEQFF
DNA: TGTGCCAGCAGTGAAAGGCGGGGAGAGGGCAATGAGCAGTTCTTC

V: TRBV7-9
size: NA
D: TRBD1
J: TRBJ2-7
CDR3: CASSLALGQGAREQYF
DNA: TGTGCCAGCAGCTTAGCCCTTGGACAGGGGGCGAGGGAGCAGTACTTC

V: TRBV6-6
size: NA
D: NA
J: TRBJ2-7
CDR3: CASNKGVDIYEQYF
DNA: TGTGCCAGCAATAAAGGGGTGGACATCTACGAGCAGTACTTC

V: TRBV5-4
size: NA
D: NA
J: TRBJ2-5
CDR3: CASSSKKEETQYF
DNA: TGTGCCAGCAGCTCCAAGAAGGAGGAGACCCAGTACTTC

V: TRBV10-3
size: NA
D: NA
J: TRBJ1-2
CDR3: CAISESETGGYTF
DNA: TGTGCCATCAGTGAGTCGGAGACGGGGGGCTACACCTTC

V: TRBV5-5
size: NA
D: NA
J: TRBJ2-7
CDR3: CASSLLSDSFYEQYF
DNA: TGTGCCAGCAGCTTGCTATCGGACAGTTTCTACGAGCAGTACTTC

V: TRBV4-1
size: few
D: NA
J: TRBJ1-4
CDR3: CASSQDWEKRFF
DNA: TGCGCCAGCAGCCAAGATTGGGAGAAACGGTTTTTT

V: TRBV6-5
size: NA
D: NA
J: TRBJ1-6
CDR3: CASSYSIGRGNSPLHF
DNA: TGTGCCAGCAGTTACTCGATCGGCAGGGGTAATTCACCCCTCCACTTT

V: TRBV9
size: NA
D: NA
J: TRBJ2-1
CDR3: CASSAEEGYRGAFYNEQFF
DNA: TGTGCCAGCAGCGCGGAGGAGGGATACCGGGGGGCTTTCTACAATGAGCAGTTCTTC

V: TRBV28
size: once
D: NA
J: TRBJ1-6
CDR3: CASSLRTLLHF
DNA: TGTGCCAGCAGTCTCCGGACACTCCTCCACTTT

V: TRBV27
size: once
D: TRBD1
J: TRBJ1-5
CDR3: CATRDLGLGGGQPQHF
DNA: TGTGCCACCCGCGATTTAGGGCTAGGGGGCGGTCAGCCCCAGCATTTT

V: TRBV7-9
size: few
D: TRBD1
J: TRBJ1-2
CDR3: CASSQGQGWDYGYTF
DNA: TGTGCCAGCAGCCAGGGACAGGGATGGGACTATGGCTACACCTTC

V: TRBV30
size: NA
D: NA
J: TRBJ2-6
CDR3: CAWSVRPGSGANVLTF
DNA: TGTGCCTGGAGTGTAAGACCGGGCTCTGGGGCCAACGTCCTGACTTTC

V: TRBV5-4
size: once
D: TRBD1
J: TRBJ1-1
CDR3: CASSLQGDEAFF
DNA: TGTGCCAGCAGCTTACAGGGGGATGAAGCTTTCTTT

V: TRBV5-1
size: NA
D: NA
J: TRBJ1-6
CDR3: CASSLAEGGRNSPLHF
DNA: TGCGCCAGCAGCTTGGCCGAGGGGGGGCGAAACTCACCCCTCCACTTT

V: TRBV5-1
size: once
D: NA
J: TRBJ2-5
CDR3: CASSLDGSGETQYF
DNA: TGCGCCAGCAGCTTGGACGGGAGTGGAGAGACCCAGTACTTC

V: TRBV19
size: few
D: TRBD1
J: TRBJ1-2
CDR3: CASSLEGALGYGYTF
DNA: TGTGCCAGTAGTTTGGAGGGGGCGCTTGGCTATGGCTACACCTTC

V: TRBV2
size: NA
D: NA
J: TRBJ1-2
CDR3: CASSEARAGEGYTF
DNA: TGTGCCAGCAGTGAAGCGAGGGCAGGGGAGGGCTACACCTTC

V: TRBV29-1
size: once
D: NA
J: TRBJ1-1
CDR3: CSVEDGVYMNTEAFF
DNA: TGCAGCGTTGAAGACGGGGTCTACATGAACACTGAAGCTTTCTTT

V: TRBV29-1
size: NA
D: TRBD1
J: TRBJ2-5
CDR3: CSSLAGGETQYF
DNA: TGCAGCTCCCTGGCAGGGGGAGAGACCCAGTACTTC

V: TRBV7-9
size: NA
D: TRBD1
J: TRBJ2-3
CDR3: CSSSSTGGTDTQYF
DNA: TGTTCCAGCAGCTCGACAGGGGGGACGGATACGCAGTATTTT

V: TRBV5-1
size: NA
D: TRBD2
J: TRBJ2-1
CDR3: CASSLVAGGGNEQFF
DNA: TGCGCCAGCAGCTTGGTAGCGGGGGGTGGGAATGAGCAGTTCTTC

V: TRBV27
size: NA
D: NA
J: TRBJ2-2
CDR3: CASSSPGPTPGELFF
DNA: TGTGCCAGCAGTTCCCCAGGGCCCACCCCGGGGGAGCTGTTTTTT

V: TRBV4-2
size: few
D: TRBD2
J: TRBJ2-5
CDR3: CASSQGGSGRAGTQYF
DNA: TGTGCCAGCAGCCAAGGGGGTAGCGGGAGGGCCGGGACCCAGTACTTC

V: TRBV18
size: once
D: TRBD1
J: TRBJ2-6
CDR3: CASSPPGTGGSGANVLTF
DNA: TGTGCCAGCTCACCACCCGGGACAGGGGGCTCTGGGGCCAACGTCCTGACTTTC

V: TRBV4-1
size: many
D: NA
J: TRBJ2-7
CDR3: CASSPTELTYEQYF
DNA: TGCGCCAGCAGCCCGACAGAACTAACCTACGAGCAGTACTTC

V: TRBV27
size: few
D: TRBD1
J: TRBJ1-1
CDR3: CARQDEAGTGVFTEAFF
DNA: TGTGCCAGACAAGATGAGGCGGGGACAGGGGTTTTCACTGAAGCTTTCTTT

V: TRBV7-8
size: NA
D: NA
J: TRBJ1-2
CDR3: CASSLAHRTGYTF
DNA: TGTGCCAGCAGCTTAGCGCACAGGACCGGCTACACCTTC

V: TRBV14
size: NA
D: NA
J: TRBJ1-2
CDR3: CASSQDQTGGYTF
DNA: TGTGCCAGCAGCCAAGATCAGACGGGAGGCTACACCTTC

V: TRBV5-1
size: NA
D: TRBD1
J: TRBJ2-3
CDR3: CASSSNTGGTDTQYF
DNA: TGCGCCAGCAGCTCCAATACAGGGGGCACAGATACGCAGTATTTT

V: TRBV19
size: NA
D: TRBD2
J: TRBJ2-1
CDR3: CASSNSGRAGNEQFF
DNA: TGTGCCAGTTCGAATAGCGGGAGGGCTGGCAATGAGCAGTTCTTC

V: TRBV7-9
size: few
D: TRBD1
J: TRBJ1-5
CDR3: CSSSHFRTGDINQPQHF
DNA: TGTTCCAGCAGCCACTTCCGGACAGGGGACATCAATCAGCCCCAGCATTTT

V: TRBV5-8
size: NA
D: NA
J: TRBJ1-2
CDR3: CASSFGVLGYGYTF
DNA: TGTGCCAGCAGCTTCGGGGTATTAGGGTATGGCTACACCTTC

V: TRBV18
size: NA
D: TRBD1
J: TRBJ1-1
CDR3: CASSPGQGANTEAFF
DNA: TGTGCCAGCTCACCAGGACAGGGGGCGAACACTGAAGCTTTCTTT

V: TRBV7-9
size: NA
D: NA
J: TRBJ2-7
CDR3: CASSLAQGNGEQYF
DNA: TGTGCCAGCAGCTTAGCCCAGGGGAACGGCGAGCAGTACTTC

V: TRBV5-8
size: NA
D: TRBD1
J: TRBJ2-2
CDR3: CASSPRQGRYTGELFF
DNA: TGTGCCAGCAGCCCCCGACAGGGGCGATACACCGGGGAGCTGTTTTTT

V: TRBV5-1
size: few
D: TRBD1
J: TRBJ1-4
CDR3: CASSLRQGENEKLFF
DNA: TGCGCCAGCAGCTTGAGACAGGGAGAGAATGAAAAACTGTTTTTT

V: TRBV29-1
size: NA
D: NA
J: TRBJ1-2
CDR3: CSVEGGGGGYTF
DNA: TGCAGCGTTGAAGGGGGGGGAGGAGGCTACACCTTC